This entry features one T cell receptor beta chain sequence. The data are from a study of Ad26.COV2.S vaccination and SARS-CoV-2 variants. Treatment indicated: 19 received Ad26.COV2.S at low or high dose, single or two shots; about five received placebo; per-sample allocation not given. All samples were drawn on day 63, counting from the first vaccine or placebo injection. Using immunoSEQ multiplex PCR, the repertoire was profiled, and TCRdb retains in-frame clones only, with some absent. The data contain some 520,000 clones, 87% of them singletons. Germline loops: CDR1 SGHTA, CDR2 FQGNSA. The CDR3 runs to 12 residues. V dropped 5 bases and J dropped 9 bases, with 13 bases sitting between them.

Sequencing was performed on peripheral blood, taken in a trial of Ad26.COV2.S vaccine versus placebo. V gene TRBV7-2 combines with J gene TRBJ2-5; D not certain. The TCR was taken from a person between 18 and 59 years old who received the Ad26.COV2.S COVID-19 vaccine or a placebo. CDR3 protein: CASSHSDSAQYF. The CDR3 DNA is TGTGCCAGCAGCCACAGCGACTCGGCCCAGTACTTC.